This T cell receptor (beta chain) was obtained from a study of cytomegalovirus exposure and HLA in healthy donors. Study findings and constraints: Productive rates of about 87% or about 30% were seen for most TCR beta V segments in an earlier analysis.

PCR was performed using 60 Vbeta and 13 Jbeta primers. Sequencing was performed with immunoSEQ multiplex PCR; in TCRdb, only in-frame clones are kept and a portion is missing. The sample shows around 120,000 clones, 80% of them seen only once. About this clone: Its antigen is unidentified.

The sequence was obtained from a male donor in good health and CMV-seronegative. The material sequenced was PBMCs.

In DNA, the CDR3 is TGTGCCAGCAGCTTTCTTAGACAGGGTTCCTACGAGCAGTACTTC. Its translation: CASSFLRQGSYEQYF. This chain uses TRBV5-4 with TRBJ2-5, with TRBD1 matching over 7 bases. The J call may be incorrect, as the DNA end agrees better with TRBJ2-7. Germline-derived CDR1 and CDR2 are SGHNT and YYREEE (reference sequence). This CDR3 is built from 15 residues.